This TCR beta chain was found in a study of early T cells in non-severe SARS-CoV-2 infection. The overall study: Bulk RNA taken from unsorted whole blood was sequenced, leaving chains unpaired. Study outcomes and limitations: VDJdb matching, biased toward anti-spike CD8 responses, missed private and CD4 specificities.

Researchers attached unique molecular identifiers to individual cDNA molecules. TCRdb redid the calling of the 5' RACE reads with MiXCR, one entry per CDR3 protein. The sample lists some 82,000 distinct CDR3 sequences; about 6.5% were seen once. Trimming cost V 6 bases and J 0 bases, with 15 bases left between them. This CDR3 is built from 16 residues. In this sample, this clonotype turned up many times. The antigen is unknown. The source is an adult who was a healthcare worker with PCR-confirmed SARS-CoV-2 infection or an uninfected control (not recorded which). The sequenced sample was whole blood. The chain employs TRBV12-3 or TRBV12-4 and TRBJ1-3; maybe TRBD1 (5 bases). CDR3 in amino acids: CASSLRGKGSGNTIYF. The CDR3 coding sequence is TGTGCCAGCAGCCTAAGGGGTAAAGGCTCTGGAAACACCATATATTTT.